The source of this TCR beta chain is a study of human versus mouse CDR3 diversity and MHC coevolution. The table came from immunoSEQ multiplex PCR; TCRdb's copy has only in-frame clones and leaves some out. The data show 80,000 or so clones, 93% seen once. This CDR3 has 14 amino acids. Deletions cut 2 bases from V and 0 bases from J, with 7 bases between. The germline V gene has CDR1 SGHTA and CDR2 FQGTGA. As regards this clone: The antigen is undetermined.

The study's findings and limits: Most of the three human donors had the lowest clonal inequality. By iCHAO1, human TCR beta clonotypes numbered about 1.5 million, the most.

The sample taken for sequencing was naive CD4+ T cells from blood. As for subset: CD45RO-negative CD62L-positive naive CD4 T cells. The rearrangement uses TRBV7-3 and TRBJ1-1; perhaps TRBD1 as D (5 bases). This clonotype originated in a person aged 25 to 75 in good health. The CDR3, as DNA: TGTGCCAGCAGCTTACGACAGTTGAACACTGAAGCTTTCTTT. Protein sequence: CASSLRQLNTEAFF.